This T cell receptor (beta chain) appears in the sequencing data of a study of blood T cell repertoires in COVID-19. Study-level background: Sites across the United States, Italy and Spain contributed samples from acute and convalescent COVID-19. From T cells, B-cell-depleted T cells, or PBMCs came the material, which was cDNA or gDNA.

Deletions cut 11 bases from V and 2 bases from J, with 10 bases between. Germline V gives CDR1 MGHDK, CDR2 SYGVNS. CDR3 length equals 12 residues. Per the original methods: How many nucleated cells were present was estimated from reference gene primer amplification. Only in-frame clones appear in the TCRdb table, and some are missing; sequencing was by immunoSEQ multiplex PCR. V and J calls and clone size are as listed in that table; D and trimming were resolved from the DNA. The table has some 180,000 clones, roughly 90% seen once; the top ten hold around 7%. This sequence was found in a man in his forties with acute or convalescent COVID-19. This sequence joins TRBV25-1 and TRBJ2-1; D unresolved. The sequencing input was peripheral blood. The CDR3 nucleotides are TGTGCCTCCGGTCGGGCCTACAATGAGCAGTTCTTC. Translated, it gives CASGRAYNEQFF.